This TCR beta chain was recorded in a study of CD8 T cells in Susac syndrome. The trim removed 8 bases at V and 2 bases at J, leaving 12 bases unmatched. This CDR3 comprises 16 residues. Germline CDR1 reads MNHEY; CDR2 reads SVGEGT. RNA was extracted with the RNeasy kit, and a quantity of roughly 0.5 to 1 ug was reverse transcribed using random hexamers. By means of immunoSEQ multiplex PCR, TCR beta CDR3 spanning 54 Vbeta and 13 Jbeta underwent amplification. TCRdb re-called the immunoSEQ multiplex PCR reads with MiXCR, one entry per CDR3 protein. The table lists about 120,000 distinct CDR3 sequences, less than 95% of them singletons, with around 0.12% in the top ten.

The source is a human donor in good health. The sample consisted of CD8+ T cells from PBMCs. This chain connects TRBV6-2 or TRBV6-3 to TRBJ1-5, with 7 bases that match TRBD1. In DNA, the CDR3 is TGTGCCAGCCTAAGAGCAGGGGGGGGACGCAATCAGCCCCAGCATTTT. Protein: CASLRAGGGRNQPQHF.